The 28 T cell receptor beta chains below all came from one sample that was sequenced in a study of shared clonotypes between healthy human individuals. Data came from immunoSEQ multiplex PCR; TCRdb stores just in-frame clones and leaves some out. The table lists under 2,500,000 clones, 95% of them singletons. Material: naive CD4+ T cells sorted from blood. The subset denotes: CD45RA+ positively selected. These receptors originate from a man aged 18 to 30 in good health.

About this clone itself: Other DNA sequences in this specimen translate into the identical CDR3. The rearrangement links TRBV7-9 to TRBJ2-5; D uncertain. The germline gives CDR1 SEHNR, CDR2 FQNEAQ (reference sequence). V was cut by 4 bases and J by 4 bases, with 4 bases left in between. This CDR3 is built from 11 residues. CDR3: CASSSSETQYF. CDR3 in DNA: TGTGCCAGCAGCTCTTCAGAGACCCAGTACTTC.

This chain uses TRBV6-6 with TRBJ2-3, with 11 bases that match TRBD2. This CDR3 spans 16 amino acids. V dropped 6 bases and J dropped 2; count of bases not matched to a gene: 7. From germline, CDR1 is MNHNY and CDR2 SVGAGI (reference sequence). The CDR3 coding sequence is TGTGCCAGCAGATTACTTAGCGGGGGGGTCACAGATACGCAGTATTTT. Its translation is CASRLLSGGVTDTQYF.

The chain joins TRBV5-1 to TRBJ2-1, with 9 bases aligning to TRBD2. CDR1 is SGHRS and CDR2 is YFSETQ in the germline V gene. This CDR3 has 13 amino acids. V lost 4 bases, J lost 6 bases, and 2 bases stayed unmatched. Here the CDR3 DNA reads TGCGCCAGCAGCGGTAGCGGGAGCAATGAGCAGTTCTTC. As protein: CASSGSGSNEQFF.

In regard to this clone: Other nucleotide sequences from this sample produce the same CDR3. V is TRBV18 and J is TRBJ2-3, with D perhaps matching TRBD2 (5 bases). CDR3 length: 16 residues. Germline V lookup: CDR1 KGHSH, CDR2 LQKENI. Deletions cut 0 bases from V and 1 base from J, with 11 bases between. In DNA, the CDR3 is TGTGCCAGCTCACCACCCCGGGGTGAGGGCACAGATACGCAGTATTTT. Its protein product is CASSPPRGEGTDTQYF. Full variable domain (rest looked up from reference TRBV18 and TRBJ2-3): NAGVMQNPRHLVRRRGQEARLRCSPMKGHSHVYWYRQLPEEGLKFMVYLQKENIIDESGMPKERFSAEFPKEGPSILRIQQVVRGDSAAYFCASSPPRGEGTDTQYFGPGTRLTVL.

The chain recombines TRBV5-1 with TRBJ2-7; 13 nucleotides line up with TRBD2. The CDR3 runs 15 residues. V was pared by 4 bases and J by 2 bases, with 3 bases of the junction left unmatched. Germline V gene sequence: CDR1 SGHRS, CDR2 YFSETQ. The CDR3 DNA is TGCGCCAGCAGCGGGACTAGCGGGGTTCCCTACGAGCAGTACTTC. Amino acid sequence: CASSGTSGVPYEQYF.

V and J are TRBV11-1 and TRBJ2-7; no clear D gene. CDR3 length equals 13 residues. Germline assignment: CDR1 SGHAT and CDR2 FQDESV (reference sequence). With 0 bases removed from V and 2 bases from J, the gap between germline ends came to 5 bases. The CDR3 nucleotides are TGTGCCAGCAGCTTAGCGCATACCTACGAGCAGTACTTC. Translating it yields CASSLAHTYEQYF.

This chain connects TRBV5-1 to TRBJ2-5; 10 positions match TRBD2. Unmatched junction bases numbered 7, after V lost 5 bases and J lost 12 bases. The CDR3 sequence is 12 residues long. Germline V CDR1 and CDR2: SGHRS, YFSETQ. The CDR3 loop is CASSASGGEKYF. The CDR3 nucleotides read TGCGCCAGCAGTGCTAGCGGGGGAGAGAAGTACTTC.

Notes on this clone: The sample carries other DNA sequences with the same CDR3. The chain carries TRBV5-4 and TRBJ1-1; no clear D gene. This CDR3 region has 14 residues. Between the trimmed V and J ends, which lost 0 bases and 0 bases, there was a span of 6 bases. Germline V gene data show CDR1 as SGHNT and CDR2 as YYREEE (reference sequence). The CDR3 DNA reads TGTGCCAGCAGCTTGGGGGTCTTGAACACTGAAGCTTTCTTT. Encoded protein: CASSLGVLNTEAFF.

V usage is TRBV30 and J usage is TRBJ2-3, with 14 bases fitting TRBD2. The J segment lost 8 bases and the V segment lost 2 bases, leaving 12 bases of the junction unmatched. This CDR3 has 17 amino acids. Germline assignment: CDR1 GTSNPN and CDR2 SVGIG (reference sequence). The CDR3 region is CAWSTSWTSGGLGTQYF. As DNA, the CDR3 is TGTGCCTGGAGTACTTCCTGGACTAGCGGGGGGCTGGGTACGCAGTATTTT.

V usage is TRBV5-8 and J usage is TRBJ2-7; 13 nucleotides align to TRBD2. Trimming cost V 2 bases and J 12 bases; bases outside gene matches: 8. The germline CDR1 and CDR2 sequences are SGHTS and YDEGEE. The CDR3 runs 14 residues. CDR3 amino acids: CASSFSLAGGRMYF. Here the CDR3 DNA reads TGTGCCAGCAGCTTTTCACTAGCGGGAGGGAGGATGTACTTC.

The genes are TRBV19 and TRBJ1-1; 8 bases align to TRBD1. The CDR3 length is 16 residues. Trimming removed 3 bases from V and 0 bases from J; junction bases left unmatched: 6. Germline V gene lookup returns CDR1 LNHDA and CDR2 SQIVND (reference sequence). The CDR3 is CASSIRTGLMNTEAFF. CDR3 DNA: TGTGCCAGTAGTATCCGGACAGGGCTAATGAACACTGAAGCTTTCTTT.

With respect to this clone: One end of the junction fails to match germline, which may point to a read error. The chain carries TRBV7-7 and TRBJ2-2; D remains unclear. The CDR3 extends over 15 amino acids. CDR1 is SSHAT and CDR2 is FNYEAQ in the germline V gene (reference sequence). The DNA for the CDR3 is TGTGCTAGCAGCCCCGATCGACCAGACACCGGGGAGCTGTTTTTT. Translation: CASSPDRPDTGELFF.

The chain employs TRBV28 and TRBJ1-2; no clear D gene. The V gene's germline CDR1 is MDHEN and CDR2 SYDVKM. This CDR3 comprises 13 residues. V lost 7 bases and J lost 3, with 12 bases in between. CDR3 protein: CASTSLGYYGYTF. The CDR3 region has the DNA TGTGCCAGCACCTCCCTCGGGTACTATGGCTACACCTTC.

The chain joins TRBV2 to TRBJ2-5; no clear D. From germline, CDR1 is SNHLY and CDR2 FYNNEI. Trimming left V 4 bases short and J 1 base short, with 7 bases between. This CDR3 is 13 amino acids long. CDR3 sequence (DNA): TGTGCCAGCAGTGTCATAAGCCAAGAGACCCAGTACTTC. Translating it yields CASSVISQETQYF.

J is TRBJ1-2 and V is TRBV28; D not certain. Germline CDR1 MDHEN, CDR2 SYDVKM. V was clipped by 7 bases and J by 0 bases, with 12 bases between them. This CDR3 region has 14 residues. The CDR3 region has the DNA TGTGCCAGCACTTCTCCGATTGCTAACTATGGCTACACCTTC. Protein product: CASTSPIANYGYTF.

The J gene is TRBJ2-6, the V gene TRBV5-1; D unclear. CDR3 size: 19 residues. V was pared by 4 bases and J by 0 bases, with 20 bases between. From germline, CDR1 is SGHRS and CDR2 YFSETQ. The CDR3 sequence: CASSLTVVGPASGANVLTF. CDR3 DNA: TGCGCCAGCAGCCTGACGGTGGTCGGACCGGCCTCTGGGGCCAACGTCCTGACTTTC.

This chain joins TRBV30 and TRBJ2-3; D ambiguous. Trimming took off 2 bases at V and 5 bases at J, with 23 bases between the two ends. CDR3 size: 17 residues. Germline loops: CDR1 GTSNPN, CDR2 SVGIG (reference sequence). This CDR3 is CAWSILDNHKVLDTQYF. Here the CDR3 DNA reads TGTGCCTGGAGTATTCTGGATAACCATAAGGTGTTAGATACGCAGTATTTT.

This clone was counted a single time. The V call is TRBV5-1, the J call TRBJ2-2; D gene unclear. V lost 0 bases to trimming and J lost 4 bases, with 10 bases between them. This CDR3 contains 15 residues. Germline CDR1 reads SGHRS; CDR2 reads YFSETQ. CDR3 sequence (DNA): TGCGCCAGCAGCTTGGTGGCGTCTGGCACCGGGGAGCTGTTTTTT. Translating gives CASSLVASGTGELFF.

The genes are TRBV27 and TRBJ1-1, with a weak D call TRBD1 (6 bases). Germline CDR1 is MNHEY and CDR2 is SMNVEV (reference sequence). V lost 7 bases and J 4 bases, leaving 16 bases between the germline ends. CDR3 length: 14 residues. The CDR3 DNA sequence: TGTGCCAGCACAACGGGGGCTCGGGTCACTGAAGCTTTCTTT. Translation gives CASTTGARVTEAFF.

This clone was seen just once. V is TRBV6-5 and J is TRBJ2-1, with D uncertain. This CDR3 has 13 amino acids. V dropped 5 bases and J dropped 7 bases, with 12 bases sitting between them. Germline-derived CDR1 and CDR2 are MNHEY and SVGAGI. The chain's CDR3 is CASSRAEFNEQFF. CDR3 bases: TGTGCCAGCAGTAGGGCGGAATTTAATGAGCAGTTCTTC.

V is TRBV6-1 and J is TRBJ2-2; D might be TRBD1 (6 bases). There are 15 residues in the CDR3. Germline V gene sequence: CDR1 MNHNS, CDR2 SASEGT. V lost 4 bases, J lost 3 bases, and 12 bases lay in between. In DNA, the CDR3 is TGTGCCAGCAGTGGAGTACAGGGCTACACCGGGGAGCTGTTTTTT. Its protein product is CASSGVQGYTGELFF.

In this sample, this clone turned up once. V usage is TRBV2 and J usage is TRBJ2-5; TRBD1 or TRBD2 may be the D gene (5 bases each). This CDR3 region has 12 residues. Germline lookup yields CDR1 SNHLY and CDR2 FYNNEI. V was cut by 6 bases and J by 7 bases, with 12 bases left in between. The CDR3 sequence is CASSRDLGTQYF. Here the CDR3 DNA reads TGTGCCAGCAGCAGGGACCTCGGGACCCAGTACTTC.

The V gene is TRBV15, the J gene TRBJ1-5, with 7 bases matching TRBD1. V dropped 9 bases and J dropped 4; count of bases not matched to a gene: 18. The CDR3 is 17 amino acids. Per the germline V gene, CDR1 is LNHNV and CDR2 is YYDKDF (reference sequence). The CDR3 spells CATRRQEGAIGNQPQHF. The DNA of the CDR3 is TGTGCCACTCGCCGACAGGAGGGGGCTATAGGTAATCAGCCCCAGCATTTT.

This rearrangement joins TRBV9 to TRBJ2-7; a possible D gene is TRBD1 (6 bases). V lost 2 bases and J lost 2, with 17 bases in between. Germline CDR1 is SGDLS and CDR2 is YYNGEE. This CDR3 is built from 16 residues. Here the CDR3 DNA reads TGTGCCAGCAGCGTCACAACAGGGCTTTCCCCCTACGAGCAGTACTTC. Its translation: CASSVTTGLSPYEQYF.

CDR3 residues: CASSAPQGGLNSPLHF. The CDR3 nucleotides are TGTGCCAGCAGCGCGCCTCAGGGGGGACTTAATTCACCCCTCCACTTT. The genes are TRBV21-1 and TRBJ1-6; the D call TRBD1 from the table was never checked on the DNA. TRBV21-1 is flagged as a pseudogene. This CDR3 has 16 amino acids.

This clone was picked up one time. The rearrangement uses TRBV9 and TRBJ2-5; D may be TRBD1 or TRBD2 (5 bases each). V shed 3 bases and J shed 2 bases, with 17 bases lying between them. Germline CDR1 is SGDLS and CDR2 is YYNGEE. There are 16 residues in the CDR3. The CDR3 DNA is TGTGCCAGCAGCGCAAAACCCGGGACGGGACAAGAGACCCAGTACTTC. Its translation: CASSAKPGTGQETQYF.

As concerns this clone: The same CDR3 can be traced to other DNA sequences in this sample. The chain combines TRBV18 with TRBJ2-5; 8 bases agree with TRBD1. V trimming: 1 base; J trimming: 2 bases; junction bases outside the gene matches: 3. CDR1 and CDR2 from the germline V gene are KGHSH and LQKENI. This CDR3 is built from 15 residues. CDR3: CASSPLRTGQETQYF. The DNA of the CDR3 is TGTGCCAGCTCACCACTTCGGACAGGGCAAGAGACCCAGTACTTC. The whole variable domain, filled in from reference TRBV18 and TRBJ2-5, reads NAGVMQNPRHLVRRRGQEARLRCSPMKGHSHVYWYRQLPEEGLKFMVYLQKENIIDESGMPKERFSAEFPKEGPSILRIQQVVRGDSAAYFCASSPLRTGQETQYFGPGTRLLVL.

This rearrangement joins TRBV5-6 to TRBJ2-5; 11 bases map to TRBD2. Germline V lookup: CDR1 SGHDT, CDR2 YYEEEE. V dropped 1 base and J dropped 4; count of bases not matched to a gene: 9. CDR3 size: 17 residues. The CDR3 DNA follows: TGTGCCAGCAGCTTGAAAACTAGCGGGGGTCGCGGAGAGACCCAGTACTTC. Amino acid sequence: CASSLKTSGGRGETQYF.